A single sample gave rise to the 2 T cell receptor beta chains below, sequenced in a study of blood T cell repertoires in COVID-19. Measured with immunoSEQ multiplex PCR; TCRdb has only the in-frame clones, and not every one. The table has 150,000 to 200,000 clones, approximately 88% seen once. The sequenced sample was peripheral blood. Every receptor here comes from a woman aged 40 to 50 with COVID-19, enrolled during active disease.

A few counts support this clone. The CDR3: CASSSDGGGGSPLHF. For the CDR3, the DNA is TGCGCCAGCAGCTCCGATGGGGGGGGCGGATCACCCCTCCACTTT. The V call is TRBV5-1, the J call TRBJ1-6, with D possibly TRBD1 on 6 matching bases. CDR1 SGHRS and CDR2 YFSETQ come from the germline V gene. This CDR3 contains 15 residues. Trimming removed 3 bases from V and 10 bases from J, with 17 bases in between.

This rearrangement joins TRBV5-1 to TRBJ2-1, with 9 positions matching TRBD2. The CDR3 is made up of 15 amino acids. Per germline, CDR1 SGHRS and CDR2 YFSETQ. After removal of 5 bases from V and 3 bases from J, the junction contained 6 bases not matched to a gene. CDR3 coding DNA: TGCGCCAGCAGGGAGAGCGGGGGGTACTACAATGAGCAGTTCTTC. Its protein is CASRESGGYYNEQFF.